This T cell receptor beta chain was identified in a study of cytomegalovirus exposure and HLA in healthy donors (dated by TCRdb to about 2017). In the study overall: In an earlier analysis of 587 of the donors, 276 Gb of sequence data and 90 million to 120 million unique TCR beta sequences from 180 million or so T cells were reported. About 300 gigabases of sequencing data and around 87 million unique TCR sequences were included in an early release covering several hundred HLA-typed donors. Of the roughly 420 genotyped donors, 70% to 90% were placed in the genetic ancestry cluster associated with self-reported Caucasian donors. The study aimed to test whether signatures of past pathogen exposure could be identified by cataloging public T cell receptors. The study used immunosequencing to profile the T cell repertoires of around 600 subjects and linked those repertoires to cytomegalovirus serostatus. Besides the first cohort of roughly 700 subjects, a separate validation cohort made up of 90 to 150 different subjects was used. To predict cytomegalovirus infection status, the study combined high-throughput TCR immunosequencing, statistical association of individual TCRs with disease status, and machine learning. To study patterns of TCR occurrence, a later analysis re-analyzed previously published TCR beta repertoires from around 700 donors and added high-resolution HLA genotyping. Rather than using new phenotypic data, the later analysis identified candidate immune exposures from TCR beta sequences and from how often those sequences occurred across donors. In an earlier analysis of 587 of the donors, high-throughput TCR beta sequencing was used to judge whether each TCR beta V gene segment behaved as functional or pseudogenic. Alongside the repertoire data, information on donor age, sex, ethnicity and CMV serostatus was compiled. Genome-wide SNP genotypes for about three fifths of the roughly 670 donors were used in a later genetic analysis, which treated that subset as a discovery cohort. Every repertoire in the discovery cohort had been generated on one and the same sequencing platform. Both class I and class II loci were covered by HLA typing, at four-digit resolution. The number of typed donors differed by locus: roughly 629-640 for A, B, C, DRB1 and DQB1; 500 to 550 for DQA1; approximately 610 for DPA1; and approximately 450 for DPB1. Several DR-DQ haplotypes were treated as single units for association and clustering because of strong linkage in the cohort. Among some 410 genotyped donors of the cohort, an average of around 250,000 unique TCR beta nucleotide sequences was sequenced per donor, of which about 19% were non-productive. The investigation overall reported the following: Strong co-occurrence of HLA alleles, especially DR and DQ, made assigning TCR associations to individual alleles difficult. The classifier was reported to diagnose cytomegalovirus status with high specificity and sensitivity in both the original cohort and the validation cohort. In a later analysis, most CMV-associated TCR beta chains were found to appear HLA-restricted, with HLA associations seemingly driven largely by CMV exposure. In a later analysis, HLA-associated TCR beta chains were found to be more clonally expanded and to have lower generation probabilities than equally common non-associated chains. An association between a missense DCLRE1C variant and V-gene and J-gene trimming of TCR beta chains was found in a later genetic analysis and replicated in an independent cohort. Roughly uniform sequencing depth across donors was assumed in presence/absence analyses, although this assumption may not hold. Because HLA typing was unavailable for some donors at each locus, only the typed subset was used in association tests. According to a later analysis, parvovirus B19, influenza, CMV and Epstein-Barr virus appeared linked to several top co-occurrence clusters. This cohort had only TCR beta chains sequenced, and the lack of alpha or paired-chain data limited which features could be detected. Correlated functional status among segregating V segments might be attributable to linkage disequilibrium, but an unknown experimental factor could not be ruled out. A further reported finding was that TCR beta sequences accurately predicted the HLA-A and HLA-B alleles for most subjects in the first cohort. Specific HLA alleles were associated with about 17,000 TCR beta sequences at a false discovery rate of 0.05 in a later analysis. In an earlier analysis of 587 of the donors, most TCR beta V segments appeared in productive rearrangements about 87% or about 30% of the time, broadly matching IMGT annotations. In vitro tests confirmed that a few of the cytomegalovirus-associated TCR beta chains recognize cytomegalovirus antigens. According to a later analysis, TCR association rates differed among HLA loci, with DRB1 alleles showing the most associated TCRs and HLA-C alleles showing the fewest. According to a later genetic analysis, donors in an Asian-associated ancestry cluster had fewer N-insertions in productive TCRs than the approximately 650-donor mean. A group of highly shared sequence variants was considered likely to be a technical artifact of the sequencing pipeline. For the cohort, immune exposure information was limited to CMV serostatus. In the study, around 150 TCR beta chains were listed as associated with cytomegalovirus. While some public TCRs were present in many individuals, most TCR sequences turned up only very rarely across donors. According to the authors, the approach could potentially be generalized to other disease states and immunological phenotypes. Because counts were too low, around 18 rarely observed V segments, including chromosome 9 orphons, were left out of the earlier analysis of over 550 of the donors.

Libraries were prepared through the immunoSEQ multiplex PCR assay. For the multiplex PCR, a mixture combining 60 forward primers for TCR Vbeta segments and 13 reverse primers for TCR Jbeta segments was used. The CDR3 region of rearranged TCR beta genes was amplified from genomic DNA with a multiplex PCR assay. The amplified TCR beta libraries were sequenced on the Illumina HiSeq System as 87-base-pair reads. Turning to the authors' computational methods: A later analysis tallied around 82 million unique TCR beta chains across the 666 repertoires, and approximately 12 million of those chains were shared by two or more donors. A nearest-neighbor algorithm error-corrected the raw reads and collapsed the reads into unique sequences, merging closely related sequences to remove PCR and sequencing errors. Alignment of CDR3 sequences to IMGT reference sequences was used to assign V, D and J gene segments. For a sequence to be retained, a match of at least six nucleotides was required to both a V gene segment and a J gene segment. A rearrangement was called productive if the CDR3 had no stop codons and remained in frame with V and J, and every other rearrangement was called non-productive. CDR3 was defined according to IMGT convention as the region running from the second conserved V-encoded cysteine to the conserved J-encoded phenylalanine. Sequences without an unambiguous match to a single V gene segment were excluded from the earlier analysis of about 630 of the donors. In an earlier analysis of several hundred of the donors, V segments were called functional above 56.7% productive rearrangements and were called segregating when the between-donor standard deviation exceeded 5%. A statistical classification framework was built to diagnose cytomegalovirus status from the catalog of TCR beta chain sequences. A later analysis assigned V and J genes by comparing TCR nucleotide sequences with IMGT/GENE-DB human TR gene sequences. In a later analysis, CDR3 sequences and most-parsimonious VDJ recombination scenarios were assigned using the TCRdist pipeline. In a later analysis, each TCR beta chain was defined by its CDR3 amino acid sequence together with its V-gene family, and reads lacking a unique V-gene family were excluded. To address suspected cross-contamination and a sequencing artifact, a later analysis removed 592 highly shared, low-generation-probability nucleotide sequences. In a later analysis, a clonal expansion index was calculated for each public chain from normalized within-repertoire ranks of inferred template counts. Generation probabilities in a later analysis came from a VDJ recombination model fitted to out-of-frame rearrangements, and those results were checked against IGoR. Hypergeometric tests were used in a later analysis to score TCR-TCR, TCR-HLA and TCR-CMV co-occurrence, with a repertoire-size bias correction applied to the TCR pairs. In a later analysis, false discovery rates were estimated by permuting HLA or CMV assignments 20 times. A later analysis grouped co-occurring TCRs with DBSCAN, adding TCRdist sequence similarity when clustering within HLA-allele-positive subsets. For co-occurrence clustering, repertoires with fewer than 30,000 or more than 120,000 public chains were excluded, along with roughly 5 repertoires with anomalous nucleotide sharing. TCRdb's version of the immuneACCESS table is confined to in-frame rearrangements and falls short of the full clone set. An unresolved V gene accounts for under half of the shortfall where checked; the remainder is of unknown origin. That table is the source of V, J and clone size, and D and trimming were worked out from the DNA. The sample table shows fewer than 200,000 clones, and approximately 80% are seen once. Of the sample, 1.5% to 2% falls within the top ten clones.

This clone was seen once. The specificity of this receptor is unknown. Base qualities were left out, and no much larger clone turns up one base away. The cohort consisted of 600 to 750 healthy bone marrow donors. At the time of sampling, all cohort members were nominally healthy, though unrecorded immune exposures were likely present. The donor was CMV seronegative and belonged to the group of roughly 330 seronegative cohort members. Every donor gave a peripheral blood sample, and the peripheral blood mononuclear cells from that sample were used for TCR beta sequencing. The Qiagen DNeasy Blood Extraction Kit was used to extract genomic DNA from the blood cell samples. The sequencing input was PBMCs. This receptor was taken from a woman in her late teens or twenties in good health and CMV-seronegative.

Here the CDR3 is given as CASSLPGLAGRSGELFF. The DNA sequence is as follows: TGTGCCAGCAGCTTACCGGGACTAGCGGGGCGAAGCGGGGAGCTGTTTTTT. The sequence is built from TRBV11-2 and TRBJ2-2; TRBD2 matches 13 bases in the middle. Including cysteine and phenylalanine, the CDR3 has 17 amino acids. Left in the record is the CDR3 DNA by itself, 51 bases read in frame from the first base. Unmatched junction bases come to 7, with V trimmed by 2 bases and J by 7 bases. CDR1 is given as SGHAT and CDR2 as FQNNGV, both from the germline V gene.